Listed below are T cell receptor beta chains from one sample, sequenced in a study of blood T cell repertoires in COVID-19. Using immunoSEQ multiplex PCR, the repertoire was profiled, and TCRdb retains in-frame clones only, with some absent. The sample carries 200,000 to 250,000 clones, less than 85% recorded once. What was sequenced was peripheral blood. The receptor source for this set is a woman in her 70s with acute or convalescent COVID-19. Each CDR3 is given with its conserved first and last residue. The D gene is left open where the match is weak. Size is omitted from some rows. Given values are once, few, many or a class for expanded clones.

>-|TRBJ1-5|TRBD1|TRBV24-1
CATSGQGSQPQHF
TGTGCCACCAGCGGACAGGGAAGTCAGCCCCAGCATTTT
>-|TRBJ2-3|-|TRBV9
CASSAGQTSLTDTQYF
TGTGCCAGCAGCGCCGGACAGACTAGCCTCACAGATACGCAGTATTTT
>-|TRBJ2-1|TRBD2|TRBV27
CASSSSGGYSYNEQFF
TGTGCCAGCAGTTCTAGCGGGGGCTACTCCTACAATGAGCAGTTCTTC
>-|TRBJ2-5|TRBD2|TRBV7-6
CASSSKLLAGQETQYF
TGTGCCAGCAGTTCTAAACTACTAGCGGGGCAAGAGACCCAGTACTTC
>-|TRBJ2-7|-|TRBV7-8
CASSLDRASYEQYF
TGTGCCAGCAGCTTAGACAGAGCTTCCTACGAGCAGTACTTC
>-|TRBJ1-5|TRBD1|TRBV4-1
CASSPGQGPSNQPQHF
TGCGCCAGCAGCCCTGGACAGGGACCTAGCAATCAGCCCCAGCATTTT
>-|TRBJ2-5|-|TRBV27
CASSYRVHETQYF
TGTGCCAGCAGCTACAGGGTCCATGAGACCCAGTACTTC
>few|TRBJ2-7|TRBD1|TRBV2
CASSDLTGQGVEQYF
TGTGCCAGCAGTGACCTTACGGGACAGGGCGTCGAGCAGTACTTC
>-|TRBJ2-3|TRBD1|TRBV7-2
CASSKGQDRADTQYF
TGTGCCAGCAGCAAAGGACAGGATAGAGCAGATACGCAGTATTTT
>-|TRBJ2-7|-|TRBV20-1
CSASRGQLSSYEQYF
TGCAGTGCTAGTCGCGGACAGTTGAGCTCCTACGAGCAGTACTTC
>-|TRBJ2-3|TRBD1|TRBV4-2
CASSTRDRGTTDTQYF
TGTGCCAGCAGCACCCGGGACAGGGGGACTACAGATACGCAGTATTTT
>once|TRBJ2-3|TRBD2|TRBV5-1
CASRPGLATDTQYF
TGCGCCAGCAGGCCGGGACTAGCAACAGATACGCAGTATTTT
>-|TRBJ2-2|TRBD2|TRBV15
CATSRDTSGGYNTGELFF
TGTGCCACCAGCAGAGATACTAGCGGGGGGTATAACACCGGGGAGCTGTTTTTT
>-|TRBJ2-1|TRBD2|TRBV7-2
CASSPTSGGYNEQFF
TGTGCCAGCAGCCCAACTAGCGGGGGATACAATGAGCAGTTCTTC
>once|TRBJ2-7|-|TRBV7-9
CASSFTYEQYF
TGTGCCAGCAGCTTCACCTACGAGCAGTACTTC
>-|TRBJ2-1|-|TRBV7-2
CASSLSGLSSNEQFF
TGTGCCAGCAGCTTAAGTGGACTTAGCTCCAATGAGCAGTTCTTC
>-|TRBJ2-2|-|TRBV10-1
CASINLSGELFF
TGCGCCAGCATTAACCTCAGCGGAGAGCTGTTTTTT
>-|TRBJ2-7|TRBD2|TRBV30
CAWSSSGGAYEQYF
TGTGCCTGGAGCTCGAGCGGGGGGGCGTACGAGCAGTACTTC
>-|TRBJ2-3|-|TRBV24-1
CATSDSGDLGDTQYF
TGTGCCACCAGTGATTCGGGGGATTTGGGAGATACGCAGTATTTT
>-|TRBJ2-5|TRBD2|TRBV7-2
CASSFSGQETQYF
TGTGCCAGCAGCTTTAGCGGGCAAGAGACCCAGTACTTC
>-|TRBJ2-2|-|TRBV5-1
CASSEQGRKLFF
TGCGCCAGCAGCGAGCAGGGTAGGAAGCTGTTTTTT
>few|TRBJ1-4|-|TRBV30
CAWSVIRTGRAEKLFF
TGTGCCTGGAGTGTAATCCGCACAGGGCGGGCTGAAAAACTGTTTTTT
>few|TRBJ2-1|TRBD2|TRBV6-2/TRBV6-3
CASSYATSGGLREQFF
TGTGCCAGCAGTTACGCAACTAGCGGGGGGTTGCGTGAGCAGTTCTTC
>-|TRBJ1-1|-|TRBV7-2
CASSFSRGAEAFF
TGTGCCAGCAGCTTCAGCAGGGGAGCTGAAGCTTTCTTT
>-|TRBJ2-1|TRBD1|TRBV11-1
CASSPDRDQQFF
TGTGCCAGCAGCCCGGACAGGGACCAGCAGTTCTTC
>once|TRBJ2-7|TRBD2|TRBV9
CASSVGGTSGGAGPYEQYF
TGTGCCAGCAGCGTAGGTGGGACTAGCGGGGGGGCAGGGCCATACGAGCAGTACTTC
>-|TRBJ1-1|TRBD1|TRBV11-2
CASSYRDRGSTEAFF
TGTGCCAGCAGCTATCGGGACAGGGGGAGCACTGAAGCTTTCTTT
>-|TRBJ2-1|TRBD2|TRBV24-1
CATSDGPLAGGVYNEQFF
TGTGCCACCAGTGACGGCCCACTAGCGGGGGGTGTTTACAATGAGCAGTTCTTC
>-|TRBJ1-1|-|TRBV7-2
CASSGGRGTEAFF
TGTGCCAGCAGCGGGGGCCGTGGGACTGAAGCTTTCTTT
>-|TRBJ1-2|-|TRBV9
CASSQGYRYGYTF
TGTGCCAGCAGCCAGGGATACCGCTATGGCTACACCTTC
>-|TRBJ1-5|TRBD1|TRBV24-1
CATSDHGTDQPQHF
TGTGCCACCAGTGACCACGGGACAGATCAGCCCCAGCATTTT
>-|TRBJ2-2|TRBD1|TRBV24-1
CATAGTGESGELFF
TGTGCCACAGCCGGGACAGGGGAATCCGGGGAGCTGTTTTTT
>-|TRBJ2-5|TRBD2|TRBV6-2/TRBV6-3
CASSPGLTSGGETQYF
TGTGCCAGCAGTCCAGGGTTGACTAGCGGGGGAGAGACCCAGTACTTC
>once|TRBJ1-6|-|TRBV30
CAWSVAGGSPLHF
TGTGCCTGGAGTGTAGCGGGTGGGTCACCCCTCCACTTT
>-|TRBJ2-3|-|TRBV7-8
CASSETRSTDTQYF
TGTGCCAGCAGTGAGACTAGAAGCACAGATACGCAGTATTTT
>-|TRBJ1-1|-|TRBV5-4
CASSFTGLNTEAFF
TGTGCCAGCAGCTTTACAGGGCTGAACACTGAAGCTTTCTTT
>-|TRBJ1-1|-|TRBV5-4
CASSLPGGTEAFF
TGTGCCAGCAGCTTGCCCGGGGGGACTGAAGCTTTCTTT
>-|TRBJ2-6|-|TRBV5-4
CASSLGGRGSGANVLTF
TGTGCCAGCAGCTTGGGGGGCAGGGGATCTGGGGCCAACGTCCTGACTTTC
>-|TRBJ2-3|-|TRBV20-1
CSASPGTTTDTQYF
TGCAGTGCTAGTCCCGGGACAACCACAGATACGCAGTATTTT
>-|TRBJ2-7|TRBD1|TRBV11-2
CASSLGQGPYEQYF
TGTGCCAGCAGCCTCGGACAGGGGCCCTACGAGCAGTACTTC
>-|TRBJ2-7|TRBD2|TRBV2
CASRRLGLATEQYF
TGTGCCAGCAGGAGGCTCGGACTAGCAACCGAGCAGTACTTC
>-|TRBJ1-2|TRBD1|TRBV18
CASSPEQGGGYGYTF
TGTGCCAGCTCACCAGAACAGGGGGGAGGCTATGGCTACACCTTC
>-|TRBJ2-2|TRBD2|TRBV5-4
CASSFGSGGPSVTGELFF
TGTGCCAGCAGCTTCGGTAGCGGGGGGCCGTCGGTCACCGGGGAGCTGTTTTTT
>-|TRBJ2-5|-|TRBV20-1
CSASPYRGGQQETQYF
TGCAGTGCTAGTCCCTACAGGGGAGGCCAGCAAGAGACCCAGTACTTC
>-|TRBJ2-3|-|TRBV19
CASSIVSGQGPTQYF
TGTGCCAGTAGTATAGTCTCAGGACAAGGGCCTACGCAGTATTTT
>-|TRBJ2-6|TRBD2|TRBV5-1
CASSLERGGLAGTGANVLTF
TGCGCCAGCAGCTTGGAGCGGGGCGGGCTAGCGGGGACAGGGGCCAACGTCCTGACTTTC
>-|TRBJ2-3|-|TRBV5-5
CASPLAFASDTQYF
TGTGCCAGCCCCCTAGCGTTCGCATCAGATACGCAGTATTTT
>-|TRBJ2-1|TRBD2|TRBV9
CASSVSSGVYNEQFF
TGTGCCAGCAGCGTTTCTAGCGGGGTCTACAATGAGCAGTTCTTC
>-|TRBJ2-5|-|TRBV2
CASSLLETQYF
TGTGCCAGCAGCCTTCTAGAGACCCAGTACTTC